One and the same sample provided the 9 T cell receptor beta chains below, sequenced in a study of post-analysis software for immune sequencing data (dated by TCRdb to between 2015 and 2017). The time point label here, explained by the study, means: second blood draw from one MS patient after hematopoietic stem cell transplantation. The library was obtained by PCR. This sample was sequenced with an Illumina HiSeq 2500. To reduce PCR and sequencing biases, unique molecular identifiers were built into the TCR beta cDNA libraries. TCRdb reprocessed the public reads (quality trimming at Q25 with fastp, clone calling with MiXCR) and kept in-frame beta chains. Merged by CDR3 protein, the rows form single entries marked with the most common genes and DNA. Here the sample has about 160,000 distinct CDR3 sequences; around 34% occur a single time. Roughly 28% of the sample is taken by the ten largest. The sample in question was blood, obtained after autologous hematopoietic stem cell transplantation. Every receptor here comes from a girl aged 10-17 years with multiple sclerosis. Donor details come from another sample of the same person, matched by shared clones.

The chain joins TRBV4-1 to TRBJ1-1; possibly TRBD1 for D (6 bases). With 2 bases removed from V and 6 bases from J, the gap between germline ends came to 19 bases. The length of the CDR3 is 16 residues. The germline V gene has CDR1 MGHRA and CDR2 YSYEKL. The chain's CDR3 is CASSQHSQTGRAEAFF. The CDR3 DNA follows: TGCGCCAGCAGCCAACATAGTCAGACAGGTCGCGCTGAAGCTTTCTTT.

This clonotype was seen at least ten times. This chain uses TRBV20-1 with TRBJ1-1; D remains unclear. V was clipped by 0 bases and J by 1 base, with 9 bases between them. CDR3 length: 14 residues. CDR1 and CDR2 from the germline V gene are DFQATT and SNEGSKA (reference sequence). In nucleotides, the CDR3 is TGCAGTGCTAGAGATAGAACAAGGAACACTGAAGCTTTCTTT. This gives the protein CSARDRTRNTEAFF.

With respect to this clonotype: Just one base apart from a much larger clone, this may be a read error. The rearrangement links TRBV29-1 to TRBJ1-1, with D perhaps TRBD1 (5 bases). Germline V gene lookup returns CDR1 SQVTM and CDR2 ANQGSEA. The CDR3 contains 11 residues. CDR3 protein: CGGEDTSEAFF. CDR3 nucleotides: TGCGGCGGTGAGGACACCAGTGAAGCTTTCTTT.

CDR3 region: CASSPAGETYEQYF. The DNA of the CDR3 is TGTGCCAGCAGCCCAGCGGGAGAGACCTACGAGCAGTACTTC. The gene calls are TRBV5-6 and TRBJ2-7; TRBD2 matches 8 bases. Germline-derived CDR1 and CDR2 are SGHDT and YYEEEE. The CDR3 is 14 residues long. The V and J ends lost 4 bases and 2 bases, in that order; junction bases with no gene match: 5. Using reference TRBV5-6 and TRBJ2-7 for the parts outside the CDR3, the full variable domain is DAGVTQSPTHLIKTRGQQVTLRCSPKSGHDTVSWYQQALGQGPQFIFQYYEEEERQRGNFPDRFSGHQFPNYSSELNVNALLLGDSALYLCASSPAGETYEQYFGPGTRLTVT.

Details on this clonotype: The CDR3 ends on some other residue instead of the conserved phenylalanine or tryptophan, so this is likely a read error. The CDR3 DNA reads TGTGCCAGCAGCCTCTTAGCGGGATTCCCTCCGGACGAGCAGTACCTC. Its translation: CASSLLAGFPPDEQYL. The chain recombines TRBV11-2 with TRBJ2-7, with 8 bases aligning to TRBD2. The V and J ends lost 5 bases and 5 bases, in that order; junction bases with no gene match: 14. This CDR3 comprises 16 residues. The V gene's germline CDR1 is SGHAT and CDR2 FQNNGV.

This clonotype occurred a few times. The chain links TRBV9 to TRBJ2-1; 10 bases fit TRBD2. Germline V lookup: CDR1 SGDLS, CDR2 YYNGEE. This CDR3 comprises 18 residues. With V trimmed by 3 bases and J by 6 bases, 15 bases remained unmatched. The CDR3 reads CASSAGGASGRLPNEQFF. The CDR3 DNA sequence: TGTGCCAGCAGCGCGGGGGGGGCTAGCGGGAGACTGCCCAATGAGCAGTTCTTC.

V is TRBV7-3 and J is TRBJ2-3, with 12 bases fitting TRBD2. The trim removed 4 bases at V and 5 bases at J, leaving 7 bases unmatched. Germline lookup yields CDR1 SGHTA and CDR2 FQGTGA. The CDR3 is 16 amino acids. CDR3 sequence reads: CASSWLAGGPLDTQYF. The DNA of the CDR3 is TGTGCCAGCAGCTGGCTAGCGGGAGGGCCTCTAGATACGCAGTATTTT.

This clonotype was found once. This sequence joins TRBV7-2 and TRBJ2-7, with no clear D. The CDR3 totals 14 residues. Germline assignment: CDR1 SGHTA and CDR2 FQGNSA. V was trimmed by 9 bases and J by 3 bases, leaving 18 bases between them. CDR3 loop: CASSISRQNYEQYF. The DNA for the CDR3 is TGTGCCAGTAGTATAAGCCGGCAGAACTACGAGCAGTACTTC.

This clonotype has just a few counts. The chain combines TRBV30 with TRBJ2-4; D unresolved. The CDR3 covers 10 residues. The V end lost 1 base, the J end lost 13 bases, and 8 bases lay between the germline ends. Germline V gene sequence: CDR1 GTSNPN, CDR2 SVGIG (reference sequence). CDR3 amino acids: CAWSGAKQYF. In DNA, the CDR3 is TGTGCCTGGAGTGGGGCAAAACAGTACTTC.